What follows describes a single T cell receptor beta chain. The CDR3 is 15 amino acids. The germline V gene encodes CDR1 SGHRS and CDR2 YFSETQ. Trimming cost V 4 bases and J 4 bases, with 18 bases left between them. As originally analysed: Amplifying reference gene primers gave estimates of nucleated cell counts. Generated by immunoSEQ multiplex PCR, the TCRdb table keeps only in-frame clones and is missing some. The DNA gave D and trimming, while V, J and clone size come from that table. The data hold approximately 99,000 clones, with 60% to 85% observed a single time. These data are taken from a study of blood T cell repertoires in COVID-19. In the study overall: From T cells, B-cell-depleted T cells, or PBMCs came the material, which was cDNA or gDNA.

This clonotype originated in an elderly woman with active or convalescent COVID-19. This chain connects TRBV5-1 to TRBJ2-7, with TRBD2 as a possible D gene (6 bases). The sequencing input was peripheral blood. The CDR3 protein is CASSLGGSSLYEQYF. The CDR3, as DNA: TGCGCCAGCAGCCTCGGAGGGAGTAGTCTGTACGAGCAGTACTTC.